These T cell receptor beta chains were read from a single sample in a study of early T cells in non-severe SARS-CoV-2 infection. TCRdb analysed the 5' RACE reads with MiXCR anew, one entry per CDR3 protein. This sample has roughly 93,000 distinct CDR3 sequences, with about 11% found just once. Sequenced material: whole blood. These TCRs come from an adult who was a healthcare worker with PCR-confirmed SARS-CoV-2 infection or an uninfected control (not recorded which). CDR3s include the opening cysteine and the closing phenylalanine or tryptophan. The order of the fields is V gene, CDR3 protein.

TRBV15	CATGRWKNEKLFF
TRBV20-1	CSARVFNEQYF
TRBV9	CASSAGTSSSSTDTQYF
TRBV10-1	CASSDHRAGGEKLFF
TRBV28	CASLPGLAGNEQFF
TRBV6-5	CASSYSGAMDSPLHF
TRBV3-1	CASSQIAGGTYNEQFF
TRBV6-4	CASRPHGGTEAFF
TRBV7-6	CASTIGLAGGADTQYF
TRBV10-3	CAISEQLGSYNEQFF
TRBV18	CASSPNTGSNEQFF
TRBV10-2	CASSVTRDSRGTQYF
TRBV28	CASSLMGRGGTEAFF
TRBV28	CATDRVSNQPQHF
TRBV2	CASSNRDDIQYF
TRBV20-1	CSAKGTAYNEQFF
TRBV27	CASTRGPSGGELFF
TRBV9	CASSVGLAEEQYF
TRBV18	CASSPLEASPYNEQFF
TRBV3-1	CASSQDTAEAFF
TRBV4-2	CASSQDGREAFF
TRBV20-1	CSAGSLAGGHVEQFF
TRBV6-6	CASSPPVGLAGATDTQYF
TRBV29-1	CSGHTDTQYF
TRBV7-8	CASSLGLAATYEQYF
TRBV7-9	CASSSDPLDRNTEAFF
TRBV9	CASSSLSTGNYGYTF
TRBV5-4	CASRRVGSSYNEQFF
TRBV5-1	CASSLGQGFHEQYF
TRBV7-9	CASSSWTEVSYEQYF
TRBV15	CATSGEFGDTEAFF
TRBV27	CASSYWRGANTGELFF
TRBV7-2	CASTAKRALVGELFF
TRBV7-6	CASSPRLGTYEQYF
TRBV20-1	CSARSPPLNGNTEAFF
TRBV7-9	CASSLGLRTDTQYF
TRBV9	CASSSQAQVPSYEQYF
TRBV5-5	CASSTSPTSSYNEQFF
TRBV12-3/TRBV12-4	CASTRTRADTQYF
TRBV9	CASSVGLAGSSTDTQYF
TRBV28	CASNGQGWSSDTQYF